This T cell receptor (beta chain) emerged from a study of CD8+ T cells in alopecia areata. Described treatment: oral pan-JAK inhibitor, 5-10 mg twice daily. In each case, RNA was isolated and then reverse transcribed into cDNA as the sequencing template. TCRdb's table, derived via immunoSEQ multiplex PCR, lists solely in-frame clones and lacks some. This table has 100,000 to 130,000 clones, 84% appearing once. Study-level points and caveats: In blood and scalp, many expanded lesional clones persisted during tofacitinib. Lesional scalp exceeded normal scalp in clonality, especially in alopecia totalis/universalis.

A note on this clone: Its target is unknown.

The germline V gene has CDR1 MGHRA and CDR2 YSYEKL. This CDR3 is built from 14 residues. Between the trimmed V and J ends, which lost 4 bases and 6 bases, there was a span of 16 bases. The TCR was taken from a human donor with alopecia areata. Specimen: CD8+ T cells sorted from blood, collected at week 24, from a patient treated with tofacitinib. This rearrangement joins TRBV4-1 to TRBJ2-7; TRBD2 is a possible D gene (5 bases). In DNA, the CDR3 is TGCGCCAGCAGCCCGGGTCCGGGAAGTGTCGAGCAGTACTTC. Amino acids: CASSPGPGSVEQYF.